A selection of T cell receptor beta chains follows, all from one sample in a study of T cell repertoires in cytomegalovirus infection. TCRdb called the reads again in MiXCR, with one record for every CDR3 protein. This table holds fewer than 1,000,000 distinct CDR3 sequences, around 30% found once. For these TCRs, the target antigens are not known. Sample: cultured CD8+ T cells from PBMCs, taken from culture after CMV antigen stimulation. All receptors come from a human donor in good health (CMV status not recorded). Some clones in this sample may be carry-over from other donors' samples. Both conserved end residues are part of each CDR3. Each record gives: CDR3 DNA, CDR3 protein, J gene, D gene, clone size, V gene, CDR3 length. A D gene is named only where the DNA matches it firmly. The size of a clone is reported for some rows only, either as once, few or many, or as a class for expanded clones.

cdr3_nt: TGTGCCAGCAGCTTGTTGCCGGGGGGGCCGACCGGGGAGCTGTTTTTT; cdr3_aa: CASSLLPGGPTGELFF; j_call: TRBJ2-2; d_call: TRBD2; clone_size: few; v_call: TRBV7-3; cdr3_length: 16
cdr3_nt: TGTGCCAGCAGTTCCCCGACAGCCATATGGGACACCATATATTTT; cdr3_aa: CASSSPTAIWDTIYF; j_call: TRBJ1-3; d_call: .; clone_size: .; v_call: TRBV12-3/TRBV12-4; cdr3_length: 15
cdr3_nt: TGTGCCAGCAGCTTACGGGCCAACACCATATATTTT; cdr3_aa: CASSLRANTIYF; j_call: TRBJ1-3; d_call: .; clone_size: many; v_call: TRBV7-2; cdr3_length: 12
cdr3_nt: TGTGCCAGCAGCTTACAGATGACAGGGGGTATGAAGCAGTACTTC; cdr3_aa: CASSLQMTGGMKQYF; j_call: TRBJ2-7; d_call: TRBD1; clone_size: .; v_call: TRBV13; cdr3_length: 15
cdr3_nt: TGTGCCAGCAGCTTATGGGCAGGGGGGAGGGCGACTGAAGCTTTCTTT; cdr3_aa: CASSLWAGGRATEAFF; j_call: TRBJ1-1; d_call: TRBD1; clone_size: few; v_call: TRBV7-6; cdr3_length: 16
cdr3_nt: TGTGCCACCAGCAGAGGAGCTAGGGATCAGCCCCAGCATTTT; cdr3_aa: CATSRGARDQPQHF; j_call: TRBJ1-5; d_call: .; clone_size: few; v_call: TRBV15; cdr3_length: 14
cdr3_nt: TGTGCCAGCAGTACGACAGGGGATGGCCACACCTTC; cdr3_aa: CASSTTGDGHTF; j_call: TRBJ1-2; d_call: TRBD1; clone_size: .; v_call: TRBV12-3/TRBV12-4; cdr3_length: 12
cdr3_nt: TGCAGTGCTCTCACCCCCGACAGGGGAAAACAGAATTCACCCCTCCACTTT; cdr3_aa: CSALTPDRGKQNSPLHF; j_call: TRBJ1-6; d_call: TRBD1; clone_size: .; v_call: TRBV20-1; cdr3_length: 17
cdr3_nt: TGTGCCAGCAGTTACTGGTCAGGGGCCGCAGATACGCAGTATTTT; cdr3_aa: CASSYWSGAADTQYF; j_call: TRBJ2-3; d_call: .; clone_size: .; v_call: TRBV6-5; cdr3_length: 15
cdr3_nt: TGCGCCAGCAGCCCGGAGGATGCCTCCGTGAACACTGAAGCTTTCTTT; cdr3_aa: CASSPEDASVNTEAFF; j_call: TRBJ1-1; d_call: .; clone_size: few; v_call: TRBV4-3; cdr3_length: 16
cdr3_nt: TGTGCCAGCAGTTACTCGGGGGGGGGGGCCAGAGAGCAGTACTTC; cdr3_aa: CASSYSGGGAREQYF; j_call: TRBJ2-7; d_call: .; clone_size: .; v_call: TRBV6-5; cdr3_length: 15
cdr3_nt: TGTGCCACCAGCAGAGATGGGCTCGTCGGCAGCGGGCAGTACTTC; cdr3_aa: CATSRDGLVGSGQYF; j_call: TRBJ2-7; d_call: .; clone_size: .; v_call: TRBV15; cdr3_length: 15
cdr3_nt: TGTGCCAGCAGCTTGCGGGACAGGGCGAACACCGGGGAGCTGTTTTTT; cdr3_aa: CASSLRDRANTGELFF; j_call: TRBJ2-2; d_call: TRBD1; clone_size: .; v_call: TRBV5-5; cdr3_length: 16
cdr3_nt: TGTGCCAGTAGGCAGACAGGGGGTTACGAGCAGTACTTC; cdr3_aa: CASRQTGGYEQYF; j_call: TRBJ2-7; d_call: TRBD1; clone_size: few; v_call: TRBV19; cdr3_length: 13
cdr3_nt: TGTGCCAGCAGCCGGAACGGGGGACATTGGAACACTGAAGCTTTCTTT; cdr3_aa: CASSRNGGHWNTEAFF; j_call: TRBJ1-1; d_call: .; clone_size: many; v_call: TRBV7-9; cdr3_length: 16
cdr3_nt: TGTGCCAGCAGCTTGGGAGTCGTAGATACGCAGTATTTT; cdr3_aa: CASSLGVVDTQYF; j_call: TRBJ2-3; d_call: .; clone_size: .; v_call: TRBV11-3; cdr3_length: 13
cdr3_nt: TGTGCCGGACTCAGCGGGGGGTACAATGAGCAGTTCTTC; cdr3_aa: CAGLSGGYNEQFF; j_call: TRBJ2-1; d_call: TRBD2; clone_size: few; v_call: TRBV7-6; cdr3_length: 13
cdr3_nt: TGTGCCAGTAGTATATCAGGGGAATCCTACAATGAGCAGTTCTTC; cdr3_aa: CASSISGESYNEQFF; j_call: TRBJ2-1; d_call: .; clone_size: few; v_call: TRBV19; cdr3_length: 15
cdr3_nt: TGTGCCAGCAGCCCCTGGTCAGGGGATAGCAATCAGCCCCAGCATTTT; cdr3_aa: CASSPWSGDSNQPQHF; j_call: TRBJ1-5; d_call: .; clone_size: once; v_call: TRBV2; cdr3_length: 16
cdr3_nt: TGTGCCAGCAGTTTTAGCCGAGAGGGGAGATTGGATTCACCCCTCCACTTT; cdr3_aa: CASSFSREGRLDSPLHF; j_call: TRBJ1-6; d_call: .; clone_size: few; v_call: TRBV7-6; cdr3_length: 17
cdr3_nt: TGTGCCAGCAGTTCAGCCGGGACTAGCTGGGAGACCCAGTACTTC; cdr3_aa: CASSSAGTSWETQYF; j_call: TRBJ2-5; d_call: TRBD2; clone_size: many; v_call: TRBV6-5; cdr3_length: 15
cdr3_nt: TGTGCCACCAGTGATTGGCCTCGGGGAAGCGCCGGGGAGCTGTTTTTT; cdr3_aa: CATSDWPRGSAGELFF; j_call: TRBJ2-2; d_call: .; clone_size: few; v_call: TRBV24-1; cdr3_length: 16
cdr3_nt: TGTGCCAGCAGCCAAGTGAGGGGGCTCGGTGAAAAACTGTTTTTT; cdr3_aa: CASSQVRGLGEKLFF; j_call: TRBJ1-4; d_call: TRBD1; clone_size: once; v_call: TRBV14; cdr3_length: 15
cdr3_nt: TGTGCCAGCAGCTCCTTCACAGGGGGTTCCGACGAGCAGTACTTC; cdr3_aa: CASSSFTGGSDEQYF; j_call: TRBJ2-7; d_call: TRBD1; clone_size: many; v_call: TRBV7-8; cdr3_length: 15
cdr3_nt: TGTGCCACCAGTGATTTGGGCTCACCTAAGGAAGAGACCCAGTACTTC; cdr3_aa: CATSDLGSPKEETQYF; j_call: TRBJ2-5; d_call: .; clone_size: .; v_call: TRBV24-1; cdr3_length: 16
cdr3_nt: TGTGCCAGCAGCTCATGGGGGAGCCAAGAGACCCAGTACTTC; cdr3_aa: CASSSWGSQETQYF; j_call: TRBJ2-5; d_call: .; clone_size: .; v_call: TRBV7-2; cdr3_length: 14
cdr3_nt: TGTGTCAGCGCCTCTGCACCGGAATATGGCTACACCTTC; cdr3_aa: CVSASAPEYGYTF; j_call: TRBJ1-2; d_call: .; clone_size: .; v_call: TRBV3-1; cdr3_length: 13
cdr3_nt: TGCAGCGTTGAATCCCAAAATGAAAAACTGTTTTTT; cdr3_aa: CSVESQNEKLFF; j_call: TRBJ1-4; d_call: .; clone_size: .; v_call: TRBV29-1; cdr3_length: 12
cdr3_nt: TGTGCCAGCAGCCCCTTTAGCGGGGGGCGGTACAATGAGCAGTTCTTC; cdr3_aa: CASSPFSGGRYNEQFF; j_call: TRBJ2-1; d_call: TRBD2; clone_size: .; v_call: TRBV7-3; cdr3_length: 16
cdr3_nt: TGTGCCAGCAGCTCTCGGACAGGGGGCACCGGGGAGCTGTTTTTT; cdr3_aa: CASSSRTGGTGELFF; j_call: TRBJ2-2; d_call: TRBD1; clone_size: many; v_call: TRBV7-8; cdr3_length: 15
cdr3_nt: TGTGCCAGCAGCGACACAGGGGGCATGTTTTCACCCCTCCACTTT; cdr3_aa: CASSDTGGMFSPLHF; j_call: TRBJ1-6; d_call: TRBD1; clone_size: .; v_call: TRBV6-1; cdr3_length: 15
cdr3_nt: TGTGCCAGCAGCTTACTTTGTCTACATCATGACTCTGGAAACACCATATATTTT; cdr3_aa: CASSLLCLHHDSGNTIYF; j_call: TRBJ1-3; d_call: .; clone_size: many; v_call: TRBV7-3; cdr3_length: 18
cdr3_nt: TGTGCCAGCACCGAGAGGGGGGCATCGGGGTATAGCTCCTACGAGCAGTACTTC; cdr3_aa: CASTERGASGYSSYEQYF; j_call: TRBJ2-7; d_call: .; clone_size: few; v_call: TRBV6-6; cdr3_length: 18
cdr3_nt: TGTGCCAGCAGCTTGGGCCGCACGAACACCGGGGAGCTGTTTTTT; cdr3_aa: CASSLGRTNTGELFF; j_call: TRBJ2-2; d_call: .; clone_size: many; v_call: TRBV7-6; cdr3_length: 15
cdr3_nt: TGCAGTGCTAGAGATTATACTGGTGGTGATCAGCCCCAGCATTTT; cdr3_aa: CSARDYTGGDQPQHF; j_call: TRBJ1-5; d_call: .; clone_size: .; v_call: TRBV20-1; cdr3_length: 15
cdr3_nt: TGTGCTAGTGGTTTCGGGACAGGGTCCTACAATGAGCAGTTCTTC; cdr3_aa: CASGFGTGSYNEQFF; j_call: TRBJ2-1; d_call: TRBD1; clone_size: few; v_call: TRBV12-5; cdr3_length: 15
cdr3_nt: TGTGCCAGCAGCTCCCCGTCGGGTAGCGGGCTTAACTCCTACAATGAGCAGTTCTTC; cdr3_aa: CASSSPSGSGLNSYNEQFF; j_call: TRBJ2-1; d_call: TRBD2; clone_size: few; v_call: TRBV7-9; cdr3_length: 19
cdr3_nt: TGCGCCAGCAGCCAAGGTTGGACGCGGGTCGGCTATGGCTACACCTTC; cdr3_aa: CASSQGWTRVGYGYTF; j_call: TRBJ1-2; d_call: .; clone_size: .; v_call: TRBV4-3; cdr3_length: 16
cdr3_nt: TGTGCCAGCAGCTTAGCTTGGGGGGACAGGGAGAACACTGAAGCTTTCTTT; cdr3_aa: CASSLAWGDRENTEAFF; j_call: TRBJ1-1; d_call: TRBD1; clone_size: many; v_call: TRBV11-2; cdr3_length: 17
cdr3_nt: TGTGCCAGCAGCTCTACACCCGAATTTATTGGGGCCCAGTACTTC; cdr3_aa: CASSSTPEFIGAQYF; j_call: TRBJ2-5; d_call: .; clone_size: few; v_call: TRBV7-9; cdr3_length: 15
cdr3_nt: TGTGCCAGCAGTGTCGAAAGGGACAACAATCAGCCCCAGCATTTT; cdr3_aa: CASSVERDNNQPQHF; j_call: TRBJ1-5; d_call: .; clone_size: .; v_call: TRBV6-5; cdr3_length: 15
cdr3_nt: TGTGCCAGCAGTCCCGGACTAGCGGGGACCACTGACACGCAGTATTTT; cdr3_aa: CASSPGLAGTTDTQYF; j_call: TRBJ2-3; d_call: TRBD2; clone_size: few; v_call: TRBV27; cdr3_length: 16
cdr3_nt: TGTGCCAGCAGCTTAGCTCGGACAATGAACACTGAAGCTTTCTTT; cdr3_aa: CASSLARTMNTEAFF; j_call: TRBJ1-1; d_call: .; clone_size: many; v_call: TRBV7-9; cdr3_length: 15
cdr3_nt: TGTGCCAGCAGCGCCTACAGGGGACAAGAGACCCAGTACTTC; cdr3_aa: CASSAYRGQETQYF; j_call: TRBJ2-5; d_call: TRBD1; clone_size: .; v_call: TRBV9; cdr3_length: 14
cdr3_nt: TGTGCCAGCAGTCCAGGGATTTCCACTGAAGCTTTCTTT; cdr3_aa: CASSPGISTEAFF; j_call: TRBJ1-1; d_call: .; clone_size: few; v_call: TRBV2; cdr3_length: 13
cdr3_nt: TGTGCCAGCAGTTGGTCAGGGGCGGTAGACAATGAGCAGTTCTTC; cdr3_aa: CASSWSGAVDNEQFF; j_call: TRBJ2-1; d_call: .; clone_size: .; v_call: TRBV12-3/TRBV12-4; cdr3_length: 15
cdr3_nt: TGTGCCAGCACTCCTACTAGCCGGGAGACCCAGTACTTC; cdr3_aa: CASTPTSRETQYF; j_call: TRBJ2-5; d_call: .; clone_size: few; v_call: TRBV12-3/TRBV12-4; cdr3_length: 13
cdr3_nt: TGTGCCAGTAGTATCTGGGAACATCAGCCCCAGCATTTT; cdr3_aa: CASSIWEHQPQHF; j_call: TRBJ1-5; d_call: .; clone_size: .; v_call: TRBV19; cdr3_length: 13
cdr3_nt: TGTGCCAGCAGCGTATCGACGGGACAGGGGGTGTTTCCCGGAGATCAGCCCCAGCATTTT; cdr3_aa: CASSVSTGQGVFPGDQPQHF; j_call: TRBJ1-5; d_call: TRBD1; clone_size: few; v_call: TRBV7-9; cdr3_length: 20